This T cell receptor (beta chain) originates from a study of identical twins. Study-level results: In beta out-of-frame sequences, the excess sharing between twins was weaker. Cross-sectional statistical analysis, not tracking of the same donors, underpinned the conclusions. A lower insertion count was a feature of abundant cord blood beta clonotypes, with no such feature in memory repertoires. Models, which agreed with sharing between unrelated individuals, nonetheless underestimated the out-of-frame TCR alpha sharing seen in monozygotic twins.

Trimming took off 0 bases at V and 5 bases at J, with 13 bases between the two ends. Germline V gene lookup returns CDR1 SGHTA and CDR2 FQGNSA. The CDR3 has 15 residues. This clonotype was detected many times. No antigen is known for it. MiXCR, run by TCRdb on the 5' RACE reads, gives a single entry per CDR3 protein. The sample lists 1.5 million to 2 million distinct CDR3 sequences, less than 40% occurring once. The clonotype originates from a newborn girl in good health. J is TRBJ1-2 and V is TRBV7-2; no reliable D call. The sequenced sample consisted of cord blood. The CDR3 spells CASSLAMKGPYGYTF. Written as DNA, the CDR3 is TGTGCCAGCAGCTTAGCGATGAAAGGACCGTATGGCTACACCTTC.